The clone carrying this T cell receptor beta chain was seen only a few times. TCR beta CDR3 sequences were amplified from RNA transcripts. The study used the HTBI primer set for a first-round RT-PCR of the TCR CDR3. TCRdb reanalysed the multiplex PCR reads using MiXCR and keeps one entry per CDR3 protein. The repertoire holds approximately 720,000 distinct CDR3 sequences, with around 19% as singletons. This record belongs to a study of T cells in Graves' hyperthyroidism and ophthalmopathy. The CDR3 is 14 residues long. Germline CDR1 SGHVS, CDR2 FNYEAQ. Deletions cut 4 bases from V and 5 bases from J, with 14 bases between.

The receptor was derived from a woman between 50 and 59 years old with Graves' hyperthyroidism that later progressed to Graves' ophthalmopathy. The sample taken for sequencing was blood. This chain uses TRBV7-6 with TRBJ2-5; no clear D gene. CDR3 DNA: TGTGCCAGCAGCTCCATTACCCTGGGGGAGACCCAGTACTTC. Amino acid sequence: CASSSITLGETQYF.